Given below is one T cell receptor (beta chain) in context. Its antigen is not yet known. No clone much larger than this one lies a single base away; base qualities are absent. This specimen comes from a study of cytomegalovirus exposure and HLA in healthy donors (dated by TCRdb to the late 2010s). About the investigation overall: An earlier analysis of approximately 600 of the donors reported 250 to 350 Gb of sequence data and 120 million or so unique TCR beta sequences from roughly 200 million T cells. A separate validation cohort of 100 to 150 different subjects was used in addition to the approximately 610-subject first cohort. To predict cytomegalovirus infection status, the study combined high-throughput TCR immunosequencing, statistical association of individual TCRs with disease status, and machine learning. Typing coverage varied by locus: roughly 629-630 donors for A, B, C, DRB1 and DQB1; roughly 520 for DQA1; more than 600 for DPA1; fewer than 480 for DPB1. Among the roughly 400 genotyped donors, approximately 82% belonged to the genetic ancestry cluster associated with self-reported Caucasian donors. Donor age, sex, ethnicity and CMV serostatus were compiled together with the repertoire data. Across 300 to 400 genotyped donors of the cohort, an average of 235,054 unique TCR beta nucleotide sequences per donor were sequenced, and about a sixth of those sequences were non-productive. Every discovery cohort repertoire had been produced on one sequencing platform. The study used immunosequencing to profile the T cell repertoires of several hundred subjects and linked those repertoires to cytomegalovirus serostatus. A handful of DR-DQ haplotypes were handled as single units for association and clustering because linkage in the cohort was strong. An earlier analysis of around 580 of the donors used high-throughput TCR beta sequencing to judge whether each TCR beta V gene segment behaved as functional or pseudogenic. In a later genetic analysis, genome-wide SNP genotypes for about 55% of the 666 donors were used, and that subset was treated as a discovery cohort. Approximately 300 gigabases of sequencing data and approximately 91 million unique TCR sequences made up an early release that covered approximately 620 HLA-typed donors. Rather than using new phenotypic data, the later analysis identified candidate immune exposures from TCR beta sequences and from how often those sequences occurred across donors. HLA typing covered class I and class II loci at four-digit resolution. In a later analysis, previously published TCR beta repertoires from 666 donors were re-analyzed and high-resolution HLA genotyping was added so that TCR occurrence patterns could be studied. The study aimed to test whether cataloging public T cell receptors could reveal signatures of past pathogen exposure. Findings and caveats that apply to the study as a whole: The earlier analysis of a few hundred of the donors excluded over 15 rarely observed V segments, including chromosome 9 orphons, because counts were too low. The study listed 164 TCR beta chains as associated with cytomegalovirus. A group of highly shared sequence variants was considered likely to be a technical artifact of the sequencing pipeline. While some public TCRs were present in many individuals, most TCR sequences turned up only very rarely across donors. In vitro tests confirmed that three of the cytomegalovirus-associated TCR beta chains recognize cytomegalovirus antigens. When HLA alleles, especially DR and DQ, strongly co-occurred, attributing TCR associations to individual alleles was difficult. A later analysis reported that several top co-occurrence clusters appeared linked to parvovirus B19, influenza, CMV and Epstein-Barr virus. In this cohort, only TCR beta chains were sequenced, and detectable features were limited by the absence of alpha or paired-chain data. Linkage disequilibrium might explain the correlated functional status among segregating V segments, but an unknown experimental factor could not be ruled out. In a later analysis, most CMV-associated TCR beta chains were found to appear HLA-restricted, with HLA associations seemingly driven largely by CMV exposure. Roughly uniform sequencing depth across donors was assumed in presence/absence analyses, although this assumption may not hold. It was suggested by the authors that the approach could potentially be generalized to other disease states and immunological phenotypes. A later analysis found that TCR association rates varied across HLA loci, with DRB1 alleles showing the most associated TCRs and HLA-C alleles the fewest. Broadly in line with IMGT annotations, most TCR beta V segments showed up in productive rearrangements about 87% or about 30% of the time in an earlier analysis of several hundred of the donors. Because HLA typing was missing for some donors at each locus, association tests included only the typed subset. A further reported finding was that TCR beta sequences accurately predicted the HLA-A and HLA-B alleles for most subjects in the first cohort. Some IMGT-functional V segments, including TRBV6-2 and TRBV6-3, could not be told apart with the 87-base-pair reads, so those segments were excluded. In a later analysis, some 17,000 TCR beta sequences were associated with specific HLA alleles at a false discovery rate of 0.05. In a later genetic analysis, a missense DCLRE1C variant was associated with V-gene and J-gene trimming of TCR beta chains, and the association was replicated in an independent cohort. The classifier was reported to diagnose cytomegalovirus status with high specificity and sensitivity in both the original and validation cohorts. According to a later genetic analysis, donors in an Asian-associated ancestry cluster had fewer N-insertions in productive TCRs than the approximately 710-donor mean. In a later analysis, HLA-associated TCR beta chains were found to be more clonally expanded and to have lower generation probabilities than equally common non-associated chains. Immune exposure information for the cohort was limited to CMV serostatus.

The CDR3 starts with the cysteine, ends with the phenylalanine, and has 14 residues. Just the 42-base CDR3 DNA is kept, in frame starting at base 1. From V the trimming removes 0 bases and from J it removes 1 base, while the gene matches leave 1 base of the junction unaccounted for. CDR1 SGHNT and CDR2 YYREEE are derived from the germline V gene (reference sequence). The cohort was made up of 666 healthy bone marrow donors. At the time of sampling, every cohort member was nominally healthy, though immune exposures that went unrecorded were likely present. The donor was CMV seronegative and was included in the group of 352 seronegative cohort members. A peripheral blood sample was collected from each donor, and TCR beta sequencing was performed on peripheral blood mononuclear cells. The Qiagen DNeasy Blood Extraction Kit was used to extract genomic DNA from the blood cell samples. Library method: the immunoSEQ multiplex PCR assay. For the multiplex PCR, a mixture combining 60 forward primers for TCR Vbeta segments and 13 reverse primers for TCR Jbeta segments was used. The CDR3 region of rearranged TCR beta genes was amplified from genomic DNA with a multiplex PCR assay. Amplified TCR beta libraries were sequenced as 87-base-pair reads on the Illumina HiSeq System. For the original study's pipeline: In a later analysis, some 80 million unique TCR beta chains were counted across the roughly 610 repertoires, and approximately 11 million of these chains were shared by at least two donors. Raw reads were error-corrected and collapsed into unique sequences by a nearest-neighbor algorithm in which closely related sequences were merged to remove PCR and sequencing errors. Alignment of CDR3 sequences to IMGT reference sequences was used to assign V, D and J gene segments. For a sequence to be retained, a match of at least six nucleotides was required to both a V gene segment and a J gene segment. Rearrangements were classified as productive when the CDR3 lacked stop codons and remained in frame with V and J, and all other rearrangements were classified as non-productive. CDR3 was defined by IMGT convention, running from the second conserved V-encoded cysteine to the conserved J-encoded phenylalanine. In an earlier analysis of 587 of the donors, sequences lacking an unambiguous match to a single V gene segment were excluded. In an earlier analysis of approximately 550 of the donors, V segments were called functional above 56.7% productive rearrangements and were called segregating when the between-donor standard deviation exceeded 5%. A statistical classification framework was developed to diagnose cytomegalovirus status using the catalog of TCR beta chain sequences. A later analysis assigned V and J genes by comparing TCR nucleotide sequences with IMGT/GENE-DB human TR gene sequences. Using the TCRdist pipeline, a later analysis assigned CDR3 sequences along with most-parsimonious VDJ recombination scenarios. A later analysis defined each TCR beta chain by its CDR3 amino acid sequence plus V-gene family, and excluded reads lacking a unique V-gene family. In a later analysis, approximately 640 highly shared, low-generation-probability nucleotide sequences were removed to address suspected cross-contamination and a sequencing artifact. In a later analysis, a clonal expansion index for each public chain was calculated from normalized within-repertoire ranks of inferred template counts. In a later analysis, generation probabilities were computed using a VDJ recombination model fitted to out-of-frame rearrangements, and the results were checked against IGoR. A later analysis scored TCR-TCR, TCR-HLA and TCR-CMV co-occurrence with hypergeometric tests, applying a repertoire-size bias correction to TCR pairs. In a later analysis, false discovery rates were estimated by permuting HLA or CMV assignments 20 times. In a later analysis, co-occurring TCRs were grouped using DBSCAN, with TCRdist sequence similarity added in when clustering inside HLA-allele-positive subsets. Repertoires with fewer than 30,000 or more than 120,000 public chains were left out of co-occurrence clustering, as were four to six repertoires with anomalous nucleotide sharing. TCRdb's version of the immuneACCESS table is confined to in-frame rearrangements and falls short of the full clone set. An unresolved V gene accounts for under half of the shortfall where checked; the remainder is of unknown origin. D and trimming were read from the DNA, whereas the V and J calls and clone size are those reported in that table. This sample is represented by 77,000 or so clones; roughly 80% of them were singletons. Clones ranked in the top ten supply approximately 7.3% of the sample.

The clonotype originates from a woman in her thirties or forties in good health and CMV-seronegative. The chain joins TRBV5-4 to TRBJ2-7; 7 bases in the middle match TRBD1. Material for sequencing was PBMCs. The CDR3 reads as follows: CASSLGRGSYEQYF. In nucleotides, the sequence is TGTGCCAGCAGCTTGGGCAGGGGGTCCTACGAGCAGTACTTC.